The sequence of this TCR beta chain was determined in a study of graft-versus-host responses after intestinal transplantation. Repertoires were generated with immunoSEQ multiplex PCR, while TCRdb's copy carries only in-frame clones and drops some. Counted here are over 80,000 clones, around 91% occurring once; the ten biggest clones make up about 0.18%. To note about this clone: The target antigen is unknown.

CDR1 MNHEY and CDR2 SVGAGI come from the germline V gene. Trimming took 4 bases from V and 3 from J; bases not matched to a gene: 8. The CDR3 consists of 16 residues. The sequences come from unstimulated CD4+ T cells sorted from spleen or lymph node cells, collected before transplant. This receptor was identified in a human donor who was the organ donor for an intestinal transplant. The chain links TRBV6-5 to TRBJ2-7; 11 positions agree with TRBD2. Here the CDR3 reads CASSSPRLAGNYEQYF. CDR3 DNA sequence: TGTGCCAGCAGTTCCCCGCGACTAGCGGGGAACTACGAGCAGTACTTC.